The rows below give T cell receptor beta chains drawn from one sample of a study of cytomegalovirus exposure and HLA in healthy donors. Libraries were prepared by immunoSEQ multiplex PCR; TCRdb keeps only in-frame clonotypes and omits some of them. The data include 90,000 to 130,000 clones; the top ten clones carry more than 3.5%. Material: PBMCs. These receptors all come from a man under 40 in good health and CMV-seronegative. Both conserved end residues are part of each CDR3. Fields, in order: V gene, D gene, J gene, CDR3 DNA, CDR3 protein. D genes are given only for firm matches.

>TRBV11-1|TRBD2|TRBJ2-7
TGTGCCAGCAGCTGGCCCGCGTGGGAAGCGGGGCATCCCTACGAGCAGTACTTC
CASSWPAWEAGHPYEQYF
>TRBV28|NA|TRBJ2-5
TGTGCCAGCAGTTGGACAGTGCAGTTTTTGGAGACCCAGTACTTC
CASSWTVQFLETQYF
>TRBV19|NA|TRBJ2-7
TGTGCCAGTAGTACAAGCAGCAGCCTAGAATACGAGCAGTACTTC
CASSTSSSLEYEQYF
>TRBV6-1|NA|TRBJ1-5
TGTGCCAGCAGTGAAATTCCGGTCGTCAATCAGCCCCAGCATTTT
CASSEIPVVNQPQHF
>TRBV21-1|NA|TRBJ1-2
TGTGCCACGAAATCCCGCGACAGGGTATCTGGCTACACCTTC
CATKSRDRVSGYTF
>TRBV5-1|TRBD2|TRBJ2-1
TGCGCCAGCACCGGTAGCGGGGGGGCCTCCTACAATGAGCAGTTCTTC
CASTGSGGASYNEQFF
>TRBV4-3|TRBD1|TRBJ2-3
TGCGCCAGCAGCGAGGTAACAGGGGGTGAGAGGACAGATACGCAGTATTTT
CASSEVTGGERTDTQYF
>TRBV19|TRBD1|TRBJ2-3
TGTGCCAGTAGGGGAGGACAGGGGCCAGGAGATACGCAGTATTTT
CASRGGQGPGDTQYF
>TRBV27|NA|TRBJ2-5
TGTGCCAGCAGTCCGCGACAGGCTTTAGCAAGGGAAGGGTCCGGCCAGGAGACCCAGTACTTC
CASSPRQALAREGSGQETQYF
>TRBV5-1|NA|TRBJ1-2
TGCGCCAGCAGCCTGACTTTTGGGGCGAGCTATGGCTACACCTTC
CASSLTFGASYGYTF
>TRBV5-1|NA|TRBJ2-7
TGCGCCAGCAGCTTGGCCGTAGGGGTCGGCTACGAGCAGTACTTC
CASSLAVGVGYEQYF
>TRBV29-1|NA|TRBJ2-1
TGCAGCGTCCTTTACAATGAGCAGTTCTTC
CSVLYNEQFF
>TRBV18|TRBD1|TRBJ1-1
TGTGCCAGCTCACCAAAGGGAGGACAGGGAAGTGAAGCTTTCTTT
CASSPKGGQGSEAFF
>TRBV18|NA|TRBJ1-1
TGTGCCAGCTCACCAGCCCTCAGGAACAGTGACACTGAAGCTTTCTTT
CASSPALRNSDTEAFF